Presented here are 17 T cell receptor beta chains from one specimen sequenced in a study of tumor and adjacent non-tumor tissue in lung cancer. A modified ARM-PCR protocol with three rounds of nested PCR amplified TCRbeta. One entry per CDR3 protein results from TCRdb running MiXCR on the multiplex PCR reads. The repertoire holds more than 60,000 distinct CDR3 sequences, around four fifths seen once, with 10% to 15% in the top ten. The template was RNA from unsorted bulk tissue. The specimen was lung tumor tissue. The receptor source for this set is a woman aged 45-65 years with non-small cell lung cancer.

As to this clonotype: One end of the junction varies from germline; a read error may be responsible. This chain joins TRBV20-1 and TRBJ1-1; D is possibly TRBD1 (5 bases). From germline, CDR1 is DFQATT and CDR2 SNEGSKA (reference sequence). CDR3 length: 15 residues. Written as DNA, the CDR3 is TGCATTGCTAATATGAGTGCAGGGTGGGACACTGAAGCTTTCTTT. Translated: CIANMSAGWDTEAFF.

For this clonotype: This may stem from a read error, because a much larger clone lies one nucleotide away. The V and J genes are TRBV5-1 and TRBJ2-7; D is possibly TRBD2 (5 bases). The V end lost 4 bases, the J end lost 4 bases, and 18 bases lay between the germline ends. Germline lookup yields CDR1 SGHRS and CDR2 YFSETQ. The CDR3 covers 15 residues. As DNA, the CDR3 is TGCGCCAGCAGCGGCGGAGAGGTCGGGGTTTACGAGCAGTACTTC. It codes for CASSGGEVGVYEQYF.

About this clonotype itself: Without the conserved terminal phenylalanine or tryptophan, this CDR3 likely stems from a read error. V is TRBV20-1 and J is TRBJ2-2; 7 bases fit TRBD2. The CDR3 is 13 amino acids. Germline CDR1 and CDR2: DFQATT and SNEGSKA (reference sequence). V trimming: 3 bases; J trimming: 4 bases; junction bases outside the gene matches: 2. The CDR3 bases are TGCAGTGCTAGCGGGAGGATCACCGGGGAGCTGTTTTTA. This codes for CSASGRITGELFL.

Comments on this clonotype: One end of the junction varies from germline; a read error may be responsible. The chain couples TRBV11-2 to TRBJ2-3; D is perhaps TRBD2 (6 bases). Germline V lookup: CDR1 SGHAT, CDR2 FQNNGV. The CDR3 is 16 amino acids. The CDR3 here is CASSSRPVGRPDTQYF. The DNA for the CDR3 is TGTGCCAGCAGCTCTAGGCCCGTGGGGAGGCCAGATACCCAGTATTTT.

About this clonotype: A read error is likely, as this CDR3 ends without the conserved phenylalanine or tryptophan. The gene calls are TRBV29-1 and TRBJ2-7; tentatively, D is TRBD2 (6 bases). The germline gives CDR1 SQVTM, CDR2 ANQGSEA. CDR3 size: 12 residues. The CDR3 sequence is CSVGEGGDDQYY. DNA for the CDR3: TGCAGCGTCGGGGAAGGAGGGGACGATCAGTACTAC.

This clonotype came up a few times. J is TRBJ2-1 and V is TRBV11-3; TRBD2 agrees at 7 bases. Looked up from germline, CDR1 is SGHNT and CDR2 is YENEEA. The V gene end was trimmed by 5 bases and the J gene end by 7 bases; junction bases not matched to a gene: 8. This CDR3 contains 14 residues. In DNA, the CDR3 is TGTGCCAGCAGCCCTAGGGGCGGGAGAAATGAGCAGTTCTTC. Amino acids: CASSPRGGRNEQFF.

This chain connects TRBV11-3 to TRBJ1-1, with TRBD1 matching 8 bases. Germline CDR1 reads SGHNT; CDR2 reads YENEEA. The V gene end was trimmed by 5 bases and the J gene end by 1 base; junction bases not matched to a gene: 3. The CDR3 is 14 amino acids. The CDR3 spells CASSTDRGNTEAFF. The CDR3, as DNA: TGTGCCAGCAGCACCGACAGGGGGAACACTGAAGCTTTCTTT. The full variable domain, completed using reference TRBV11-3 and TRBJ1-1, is EAGVVQSPRYKIIEKKQPVAFWCNPISGHNTLYWYLQNLGQGPELLIRYENEEAVDDSQLPKDRFSAERLKGVDSTLKIQPAELGDSAVYLCASSTDRGNTEAFFGQGTRLTVV.

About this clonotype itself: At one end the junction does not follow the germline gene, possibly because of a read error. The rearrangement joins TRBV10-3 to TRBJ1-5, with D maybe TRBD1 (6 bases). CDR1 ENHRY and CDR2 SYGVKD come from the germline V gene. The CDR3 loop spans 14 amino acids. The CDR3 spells CTIRGVEDNQPQHF. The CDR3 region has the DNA TGTACCATCAGGGGCGTGGAAGACAATCAGCCCCAGCATTTT.

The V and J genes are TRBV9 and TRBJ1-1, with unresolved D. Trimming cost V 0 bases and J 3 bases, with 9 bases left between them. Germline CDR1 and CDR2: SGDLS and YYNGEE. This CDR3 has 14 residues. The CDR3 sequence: CASSVVPRDTEAFF. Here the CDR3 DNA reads TGTGCCAGCAGCGTAGTTCCCCGGGACACTGAAGCTTTCTTT.

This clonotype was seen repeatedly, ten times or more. The CDR3 DNA is TGTGCCACCGGACAGTCCCAAGAGACCCAGTACTTC. Its protein is CATGQSQETQYF. The V and J genes are TRBV24-1 and TRBJ2-5; D might be TRBD1 (6 bases). The CDR3 contains 12 residues. Between the trimmed V and J ends, which lost 9 bases and 1 base, there was a span of 8 bases. Germline CDR1 and CDR2: KGHDR and SFDVKD.

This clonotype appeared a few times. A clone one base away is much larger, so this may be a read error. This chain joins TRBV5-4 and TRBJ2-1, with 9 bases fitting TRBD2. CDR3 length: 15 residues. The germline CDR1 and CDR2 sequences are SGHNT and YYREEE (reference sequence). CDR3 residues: CVSSFSGSNYSEQFF. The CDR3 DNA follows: TGTGTCAGCAGCTTTAGCGGGAGTAATTACAGTGAGCAGTTCTTC.

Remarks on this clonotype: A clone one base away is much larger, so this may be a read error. The CDR3 DNA follows: TGTGCCAGCAGCTTATACTACAGTGAGCAGTTCTTC. Protein: CASSLYYSEQFF. The chain combines TRBV7-2 with TRBJ2-1; D gene ambiguous. The length of the CDR3 is 12 residues. CDR1 is SGHTA and CDR2 is FQGNSA in the germline V gene.

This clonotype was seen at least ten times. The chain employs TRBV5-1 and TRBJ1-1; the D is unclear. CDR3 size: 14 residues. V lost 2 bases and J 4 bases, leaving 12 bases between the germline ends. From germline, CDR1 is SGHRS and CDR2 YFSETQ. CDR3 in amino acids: CASSLLVGSTEAFF. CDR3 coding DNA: TGCGCCAGCAGCTTATTAGTGGGGAGCACTGAAGCTTTCTTT.

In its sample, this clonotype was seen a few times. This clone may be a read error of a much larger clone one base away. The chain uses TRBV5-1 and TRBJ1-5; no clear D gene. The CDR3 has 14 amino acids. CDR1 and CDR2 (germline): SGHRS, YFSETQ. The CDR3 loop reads CASSLESGNQPRHF. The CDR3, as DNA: TGCGCCAGCAGCTTGGAGTCGGGCAATCAGCCCCGGCATTTT.

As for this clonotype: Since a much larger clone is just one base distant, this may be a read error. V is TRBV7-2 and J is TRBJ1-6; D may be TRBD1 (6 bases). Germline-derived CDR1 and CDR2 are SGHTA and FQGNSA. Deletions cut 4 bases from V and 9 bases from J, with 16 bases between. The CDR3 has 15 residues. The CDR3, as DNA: TGTGCCAGCAGCTCACAGGGAGCAGAGACTTCACCCCTCCACTTT. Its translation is CASSSQGAETSPLHF.

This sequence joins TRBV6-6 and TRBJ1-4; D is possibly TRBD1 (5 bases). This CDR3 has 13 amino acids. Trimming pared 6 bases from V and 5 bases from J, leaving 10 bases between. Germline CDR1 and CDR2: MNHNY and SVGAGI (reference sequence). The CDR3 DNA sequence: TGTGCCAGCAGGGTAGGGGCGAATGAAAAACTGTTTTTT. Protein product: CASRVGANEKLFF.

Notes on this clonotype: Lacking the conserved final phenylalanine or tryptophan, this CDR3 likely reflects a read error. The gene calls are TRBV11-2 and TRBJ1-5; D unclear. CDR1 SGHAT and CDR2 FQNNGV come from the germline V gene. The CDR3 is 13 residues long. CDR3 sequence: CAISFESNQPQHL. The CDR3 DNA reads TGTGCCATCAGCTTCGAGAGCAATCAGCCCCAGCATTTA.